This T cell receptor (beta chain) is drawn from a study of Ad26.COV2.S vaccination and SARS-CoV-2 variants. The treatment: around 19 received Ad26.COV2.S at low or high dose, single or two shots; 5 received placebo; per-sample allocation not given. On day 63 after the first injection, vaccine and placebo recipients gave samples. An adult of 18-55 years in Boston served as donor. Clones were sequenced by immunoSEQ multiplex PCR, and TCRdb holds only the in-frame ones, with some missing. The repertoire holds 350,000 to 500,000 clones, roughly 90% seen once, with roughly 4% in the top ten. This specimen was peripheral blood, taken in a trial of Ad26.COV2.S vaccine versus placebo. This receptor was taken from a person aged 18-65 years who received the Ad26.COV2.S COVID-19 vaccine or a placebo.

The CDR3 nucleotides read TGCGCCAGCAGCCGACATTCGGTCTACAATGAGCAGTTCTTC. The encoded protein is CASSRHSVYNEQFF. V gene TRBV10-1 combines with J gene TRBJ2-1; D is unclear. V was shortened by 6 bases and J by 3 bases, with 12 bases between the two germline ends. This CDR3 is 14 amino acids long. CDR1 is WNHNN, CDR2 SYGVQD, per germline (reference sequence).